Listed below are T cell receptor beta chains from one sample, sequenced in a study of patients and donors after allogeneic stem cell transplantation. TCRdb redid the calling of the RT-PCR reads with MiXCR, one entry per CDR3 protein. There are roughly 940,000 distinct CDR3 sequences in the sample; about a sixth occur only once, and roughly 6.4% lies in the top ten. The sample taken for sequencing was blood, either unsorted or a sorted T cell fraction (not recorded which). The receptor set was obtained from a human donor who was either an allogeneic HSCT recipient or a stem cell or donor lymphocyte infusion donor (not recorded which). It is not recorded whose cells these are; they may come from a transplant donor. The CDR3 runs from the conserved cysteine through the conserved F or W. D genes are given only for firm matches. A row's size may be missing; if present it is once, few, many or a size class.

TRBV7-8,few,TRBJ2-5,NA,CASSLEGGSKTQYF,TGTGCCAGCAGCTTAGAAGGGGGGTCAAAGACCCAGTACTTC
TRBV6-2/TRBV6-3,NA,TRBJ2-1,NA,CASRRSGSSYNEQFF,TGTGCCAGCAGACGATCAGGGTCCTCCTACAATGAGCAGTTCTTC
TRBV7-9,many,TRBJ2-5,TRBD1,CASSLPQGTQETQYF,TGTGCCAGCAGCTTACCACAGGGGACACAAGAGACCCAGTACTTC
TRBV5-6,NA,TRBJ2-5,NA,CASSLLGRGAETQYF,TGTGCCAGCAGCTTGTTGGGCAGGGGCGCAGAGACCCAGTACTTC
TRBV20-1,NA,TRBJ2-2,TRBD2,CSASGGKNTGELFF,TGCAGTGCTAGCGGGGGGAAAAACACCGGGGAGCTGTTTTTT
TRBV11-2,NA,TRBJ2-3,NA,CASSLPRVASSDTQYF,TGTGCCAGCAGCTTACCCAGGGTCGCTAGCTCAGATACGCAGTATTTT
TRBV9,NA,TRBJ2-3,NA,CASSVAIAAGRDTQYF,TGTGCCAGCAGCGTAGCAATAGCGGCTGGCAGGGATACGCAGTATTTT
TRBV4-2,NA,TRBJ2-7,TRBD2,CASSQESLAGIYEQYF,TGTGCCAGCAGCCAAGAGTCATTAGCGGGGATCTACGAGCAGTACTTC
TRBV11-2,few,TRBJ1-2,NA,CASSSIAHPYGYTF,TGTGCCAGCAGCTCAATCGCACACCCCTATGGCTACACCTTC
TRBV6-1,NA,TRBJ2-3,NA,CASSPRDARAYTDTQYF,TGTGCCAGCAGTCCCCGGGACGCTCGGGCTTACACAGATACGCAGTATTTT
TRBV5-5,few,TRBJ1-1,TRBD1,CASSLPGTAGGAFF,TGTGCCAGCAGCCTGCCCGGGACAGCGGGTGGAGCTTTCTTT
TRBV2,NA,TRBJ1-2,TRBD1,CASSGEQGAGNYGYTF,TGTGCCAGCAGTGGAGAGCAGGGGGCGGGTAACTATGGCTACACCTTC
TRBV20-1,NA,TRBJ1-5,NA,CSASPLGRVSNQPQHF,TGCAGTGCTAGCCCTCTGGGAAGGGTTAGCAATCAGCCCCAGCATTTT
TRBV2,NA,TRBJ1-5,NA,CASSDHRYSNQPQHF,TGTGCCAGCAGTGATCATCGGTATAGCAATCAGCCCCAGCATTTT
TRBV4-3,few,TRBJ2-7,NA,CASSQDPLGRNLWQYF,TGCGCCAGCAGCCAAGATCCGTTGGGACGGAATCTTTGGCAGTACTTC
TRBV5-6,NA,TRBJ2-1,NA,CASRNTRAGIDEQFF,TGTGCCAGCAGGAATACCCGGGCCGGGATCGATGAGCAGTTCTTC
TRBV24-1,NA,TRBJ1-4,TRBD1,CATNRQGGNEKLFF,TGTGCCACCAATCGACAGGGGGGTAATGAAAAACTGTTTTTT
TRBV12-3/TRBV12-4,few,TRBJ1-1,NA,CASTVTPNTEAFF,TGTGCCAGCACCGTGACCCCGAACACTGAAGCTTTCTTT
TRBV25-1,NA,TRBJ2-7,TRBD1,CASSDRGRTGNHEQYF,TGTGCCAGCAGTGATAGAGGCCGGACAGGGAATCACGAGCAGTACTTC
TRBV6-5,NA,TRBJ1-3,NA,CASSSNRTLLGNTIYF,TGTGCCAGCAGTTCGAACAGGACCCTGTTGGGAAACACCATATATTTT
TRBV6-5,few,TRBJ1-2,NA,CASSYSTRGGYTF,TGTGCCAGCAGTTACTCGACGCGGGGCGGCTACACCTTC
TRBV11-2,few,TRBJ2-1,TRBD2,CASTMGTILAGTYNEQFF,TGTGCCAGCACCATGGGGACAATACTAGCGGGGACCTACAATGAGCAGTTCTTC
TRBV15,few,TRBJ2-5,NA,CATSRDGRLKQETQYF,TGTGCCACCAGCAGAGATGGAAGACTGAAACAAGAGACCCAGTACTTC
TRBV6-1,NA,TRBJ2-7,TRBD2,CASSRGGLAASYEQYF,TGTGCCAGCAGTAGGGGGGGACTAGCGGCTTCCTACGAGCAGTACTTC
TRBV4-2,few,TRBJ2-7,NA,CASSQGPRTPMSSYEQYF,TGTGCCAGCAGCCAAGGTCCGAGGACACCTATGAGCTCCTACGAGCAGTACTTC
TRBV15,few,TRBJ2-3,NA,CATRSRGWTDTQYF,TGTGCCACCAGGTCCCGAGGGTGGACAGATACGCAGTATTTT
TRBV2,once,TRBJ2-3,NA,CASSVMGSDTQYF,TGTGCCAGCAGTGTTATGGGGTCAGATACGCAGTATTTT
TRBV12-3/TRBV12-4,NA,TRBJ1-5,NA,CASSFGQFQPQHF,TGTGCCAGCAGTTTTGGGCAGTTCCAGCCCCAGCATTTT
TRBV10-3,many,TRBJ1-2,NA,CAISDRAGYGYTF,TGTGCCATCAGTGACAGAGCGGGCTATGGCTACACCTTC
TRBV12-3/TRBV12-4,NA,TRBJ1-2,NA,CASSLRDRGYTF,TGTGCCAGCAGTTTGAGGGATCGGGGCTACACCTTC
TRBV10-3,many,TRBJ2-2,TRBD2,CAISESSSGSAGELFF,TGTGCCATCAGTGAGTCCTCTAGCGGGAGTGCCGGGGAGCTGTTTTTT
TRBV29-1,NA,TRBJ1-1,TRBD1,CSVNRGATEAFF,TGCAGCGTTAACAGGGGTGCCACTGAAGCTTTCTTT
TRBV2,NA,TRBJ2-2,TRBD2,CASKRGAGSSGELFF,TGTGCCAGCAAGCGGGGTGCGGGAAGTTCCGGGGAGCTGTTTTTT
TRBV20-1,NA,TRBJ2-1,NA,CSAGVLWNEQFF,TGCAGTGCGGGGGTGTTGTGGAATGAGCAGTTCTTC
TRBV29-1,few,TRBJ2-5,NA,CSVVGGIPETQYF,TGCAGCGTTGTAGGAGGTATTCCGGAGACCCAGTACTTC
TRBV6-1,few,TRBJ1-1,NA,CASIKRGNTEAFF,TGTGCCAGCATCAAACGGGGGAACACTGAAGCTTTCTTT
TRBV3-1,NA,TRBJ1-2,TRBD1,CASSLRQGEHYGYTF,TGTGCCAGCAGCCTTAGACAGGGGGAACATTATGGCTACACCTTC
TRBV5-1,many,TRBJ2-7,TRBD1,CASSLGDRVYEQYF,TGCGCCAGCAGCTTGGGGGACAGGGTATACGAGCAGTACTTC
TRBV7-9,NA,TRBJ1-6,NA,CASSPLGAVYNSPLHF,TGTGCCAGCAGCCCTCTCGGGGCGGTCTATAATTCACCCCTCCACTTT
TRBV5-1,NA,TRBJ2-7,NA,CASRADGVSYEQYF,TGCGCCAGCAGGGCTGACGGGGTCTCCTACGAGCAGTACTTC
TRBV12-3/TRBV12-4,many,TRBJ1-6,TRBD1,CATTRSGQGYNSPLHF,TGTGCCACCACTAGATCCGGACAGGGATATAATTCACCCCTCCACTTT
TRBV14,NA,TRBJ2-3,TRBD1,CASSHQGAREDTQYF,TGTGCCAGCAGCCATCAGGGGGCGCGGGAAGATACGCAGTATTTT
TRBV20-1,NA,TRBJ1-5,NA,CSAREGGQPQHF,TGCAGTGCTAGAGAGGGAGGACAGCCCCAGCATTTT